The sequence of this T cell receptor (beta chain) was determined in a study of low-dose radiotherapy and immunotherapy resistance in tumors. Overall study context: Every two weeks, cyclophosphamide 200 mg/m2 was infused one day before radiation plus immunotherapy. The study gave patients oral aspirin 300 mg daily for four cycles from cycle 1 day 1.

The time point is: after trial treatment. Treatment specified: LDRT plus nivolumab, ipilimumab, low-dose cyclophosphamide and aspirin (RACIN trial). Donors, who were enrolled in a single-arm phase I dose-escalation trial, received nivolumab, ipilimumab, aspirin, low-dose cyclophosphamide and low-dose radiotherapy. TRAV- and TRBV-specific primers primed first-strand cDNA, covering alpha and beta chains. Over approximately 19 PCR cycles, TCRs were amplified from a constant-region primer and V-primer adapter. Via MiXCR, TCRdb re-called the reads, giving one row per CDR3 protein. The sample contains about 100,000 distinct CDR3 sequences, about 20% of which appear only once. This clonotype was detected ten times or more. The V segment lost 4 bases and the J segment 8 bases; nucleotides outside the gene matches: 12. The germline CDR1 and CDR2 sequences are MNHNS and SASEGT. The CDR3 covers 16 residues.

This TCR derives from a male donor with prostate cancer. The input for sequencing was PBMCs, taken after low-dose radiotherapy plus immunotherapy. The J gene is TRBJ1-5, the V gene TRBV6-1; 9 positions match TRBD1. The CDR3 region is CASSAKKGTGKEPQHF. The CDR3 DNA sequence: TGTGCCAGCAGTGCAAAGAAGGGGACAGGGAAGGAGCCCCAGCATTTT.